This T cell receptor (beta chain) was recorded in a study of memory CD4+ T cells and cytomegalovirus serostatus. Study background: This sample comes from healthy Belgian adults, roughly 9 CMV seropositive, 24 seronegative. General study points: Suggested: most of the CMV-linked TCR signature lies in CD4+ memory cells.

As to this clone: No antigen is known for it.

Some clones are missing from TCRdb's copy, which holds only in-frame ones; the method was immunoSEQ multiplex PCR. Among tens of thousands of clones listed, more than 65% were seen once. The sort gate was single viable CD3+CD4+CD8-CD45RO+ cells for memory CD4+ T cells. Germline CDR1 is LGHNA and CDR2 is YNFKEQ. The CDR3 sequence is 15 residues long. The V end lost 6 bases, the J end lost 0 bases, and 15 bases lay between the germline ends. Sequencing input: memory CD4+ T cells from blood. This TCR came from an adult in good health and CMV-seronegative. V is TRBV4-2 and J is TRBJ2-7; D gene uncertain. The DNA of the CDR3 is TGTGCCAGCAGTAGGCAAATTACAAACTCCTACGAGCAGTACTTC. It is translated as CASSRQITNSYEQYF.